This T cell receptor beta chain was sequenced for a study of Ad26.COV2.S vaccination and SARS-CoV-2 variants. Study at large: Intramuscular Ad26.COV2.S at 5x10^10 or 1x10^11 viral particles. Findings and limits, study-wide: After vaccination, reports described spike-specific CD8+ and CD4+ T cell responses as showing substantial breadth. Overall T cell responses may have been underestimated by the analyses of TCR breadth and depth.

This clone has a single count. Its cognate antigen is unknown. The treatment: about 20 received Ad26.COV2.S at low or high dose, single or two shots; roughly five received placebo; per-sample allocation not given. Collection of the samples took place on day 63 after the first injection of vaccine or placebo. Wuhan-strain spike was delivered by a replication-incompetent Ad26 vector. Sequencing was performed with immunoSEQ multiplex PCR; in TCRdb, only in-frame clones are kept and a portion is missing. The sample contains some 400,000 clones, around 89% of which appear only once. This specimen consisted of peripheral blood, obtained in a trial of Ad26.COV2.S vaccine versus placebo. This receptor was obtained from a person aged 18-65 years who received the Ad26.COV2.S COVID-19 vaccine or a placebo.

CDR3 nucleotides: TGTGCCAGCAGTGAAGCGGGGGGCACTGAAGCTTTCTTT. This encodes CASSEAGGTEAFF. The chain joins TRBV6-1 to TRBJ1-1; D possibly corresponds to TRBD1 (5 bases). V was trimmed by 0 bases and J by 4 bases, leaving 6 bases between them. Per the germline V gene, CDR1 is MNHNS and CDR2 is SASEGT. The CDR3 runs to 13 residues.